Below, one T cell receptor beta chain is given with its context. This specimen belongs to a study of early T cells in non-severe SARS-CoV-2 infection. V shed 6 bases, J shed 9 bases, and the junction held 10 bases outside the gene matches. Per germline, CDR1 WSHSY and CDR2 SAAADI. The CDR3 has 14 amino acids. Researchers attached unique molecular identifiers to individual cDNA molecules. TCRdb independently ran MiXCR on the 5' RACE reads; one entry per CDR3 protein. The sample shows 64,000 or so distinct CDR3 sequences, approximately 10% of them seen only once. The material was whole blood, obtained at baseline. The TCR originated in an adult who was a healthcare worker with PCR-confirmed SARS-CoV-2 infection or an uninfected control (not recorded which). V usage is TRBV10-2 and J usage is TRBJ1-2; TRBD1 matches 10 bases. For the CDR3, the DNA is TGCGCCAGCAGGACAGGGGGCCCGCATTTGAGCTACACCTTC. Its translation: CASRTGGPHLSYTF.